The count of the clone carrying this T cell receptor (beta chain) is one. These data belong to a study of OX40 agonist ivuxolimab in advanced cancers. Study at large: Clinicians treated patients with ivuxolimab, an agonistic anti-OX40 (CD134) antibody. Prior anti-PD-1, anti-PD-L1 or anti-CTLA-4 therapy was allowed; approximately 41% had some.

Using immunoSEQ multiplex PCR, the repertoire was profiled, and TCRdb retains in-frame clones only, with some absent. The sample contains some 100,000 clones, about 85% of which appear only once. Anyone with autoimmune disease history or systemic immunosuppression was excluded. CDR1 is LGHNA, CDR2 YNFKEQ, per germline. V gave up 3 bases and J gave up 0 bases; unmatched junction bases: 8. The CDR3 spans 17 residues. Specimen: CD4+ or CD8+ T cells sorted from blood, collected in a trial of the OX40 agonist ivuxolimab. The clonotype originates from an adult with an advanced solid tumor such as melanoma, head and neck, liver or kidney cancer. J is TRBJ1-5 and V is TRBV4-2; 7 bases map to TRBD1. The CDR3 here is CASSHPRRDSSNQPQHF. The CDR3, as DNA: TGTGCCAGCAGCCATCCCAGGAGGGACAGTAGCAATCAGCCCCAGCATTTT.